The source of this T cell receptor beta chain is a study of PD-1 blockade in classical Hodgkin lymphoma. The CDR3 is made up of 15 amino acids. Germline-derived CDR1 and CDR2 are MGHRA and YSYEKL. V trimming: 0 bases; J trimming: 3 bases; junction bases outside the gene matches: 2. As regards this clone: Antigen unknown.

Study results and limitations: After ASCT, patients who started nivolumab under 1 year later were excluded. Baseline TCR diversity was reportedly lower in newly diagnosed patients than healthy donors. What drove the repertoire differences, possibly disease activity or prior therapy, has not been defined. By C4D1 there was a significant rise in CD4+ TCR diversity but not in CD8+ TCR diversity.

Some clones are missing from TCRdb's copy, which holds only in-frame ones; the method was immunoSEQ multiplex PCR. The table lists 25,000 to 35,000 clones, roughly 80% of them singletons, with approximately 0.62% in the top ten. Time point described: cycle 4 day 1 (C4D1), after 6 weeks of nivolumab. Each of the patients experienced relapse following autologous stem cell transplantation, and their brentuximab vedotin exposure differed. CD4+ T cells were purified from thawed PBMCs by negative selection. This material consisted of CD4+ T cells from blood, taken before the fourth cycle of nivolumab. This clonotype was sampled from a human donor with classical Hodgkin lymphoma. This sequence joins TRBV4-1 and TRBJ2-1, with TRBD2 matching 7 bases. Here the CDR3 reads CASSQEGLSYNEQFF. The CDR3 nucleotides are TGCGCCAGCAGCCAAGAGGGACTAAGCTACAATGAGCAGTTCTTC.